The source of this TCR beta chain is a study of control samples from healthy donors and cancer patients. The CDR3 sequence is 15 residues long. Germline V CDR1 and CDR2: KGHDR, SFDVKD. The V and J ends lost 2 bases and 5 bases, in that order; junction bases with no gene match: 7. Sequenced by immunoSEQ multiplex PCR; TCRdb stores in-frame clones only, minus some. The table lists tens of thousands of clones, around 93% of them singletons. Sequencing was done on a sample of PBMCs. This rearrangement joins TRBV24-1 to TRBJ1-1, with 7 bases lining up with TRBD1. The origin of this receptor is a man under 40 with colorectal cancer. The CDR3, as DNA: TGTGCCACCAGTGATTCGTCAGGGGGTAAGACTGAAGCTTTCTTT. Its protein is CATSDSSGGKTEAFF.